This passage covers 25 T cell receptor beta chains from one sample sequenced in a study of CD8+ T cells in alopecia areata. Extracted RNA was reverse transcribed into cDNA, the sequencing template. Sequencing used immunoSEQ multiplex PCR; TCRdb keeps in-frame clones, though not all of them. Counted here are some 170,000 clones, roughly 59% occurring once; the ten biggest clones make up approximately 1.7%. The sequences come from CD4+ T cells sorted from blood, collected at week 0. Receptors originate from a human donor with alopecia areata.

This rearrangement joins TRBV30 to TRBJ1-2; no clear D. The ends were cut back, 2 bases at V and 6 bases at J, with 13 bases in the middle. CDR3 size: 13 residues. From germline, CDR1 is GTSNPN and CDR2 SVGIG (reference sequence). The DNA of the CDR3 is TGTGCCTGGAGTCGCAAGGGATCGGATGGCTACACCTTC. It encodes CAWSRKGSDGYTF.

This clone was seen only a few times. The chain recombines TRBV29-1 with TRBJ1-1; D may be TRBD1 (5 bases). The CDR3 length is 13 residues. V was pared by 0 bases and J by 2 bases, with 7 bases between. Germline V lookup: CDR1 SQVTM, CDR2 ANQGSEA. CDR3 protein: CSVEEQGNTEAFF. The CDR3, as DNA: TGCAGCGTTGAAGAGCAGGGAAACACTGAAGCTTTCTTT.

The chain is built from TRBV5-4 and TRBJ2-2; TRBD1 matches at 9 bases. Germline lookup yields CDR1 SGHNT and CDR2 YYREEE (reference sequence). This CDR3 contains 16 residues. V was clipped by 4 bases and J by 4 bases; unmatched bases: 8. CDR3 protein: CASSRQGVVVTGELFF. The CDR3 DNA sequence: TGTGCCAGCAGCCGACAGGGGGTCGTAGTCACCGGGGAGCTGTTTTTT. The full variable domain, rest sourced from reference TRBV5-4 and TRBJ2-2, is ETGVTQSPTHLIKTRGQQVTLRCSSQSGHNTVSWYQQALGQGPQFIFQYYREEENGRGNFPPRFSGLQFPNYSSELNVNALELDDSALYLCASSRQGVVVTGELFFGEGSRLTVL.

The chain has TRBV27 and TRBJ1-5; the match to TRBD1 covers 7 bases. With V trimmed by 6 bases and J by 12 bases, 11 bases remained unmatched. The V gene's germline CDR1 is MNHEY and CDR2 SMNVEV (reference sequence). The CDR3 runs 13 residues. For the CDR3, the DNA is TGTGCCAGCAGCCATAACCGACAGGGCGGCCAGCATTTT. Its protein is CASSHNRQGGQHF.

This clone has just a few counts. The chain carries TRBV2 and TRBJ1-4; 8 bases agree with TRBD1. Germline V CDR1 and CDR2: SNHLY, FYNNEI. This CDR3 has 15 residues. V trimming: 4 bases; J trimming: 5 bases; junction bases outside the gene matches: 6. CDR3 in amino acids: CASSAPAGGNEKLFF. The CDR3 coding sequence is TGTGCCAGCAGTGCTCCCGCAGGGGGCAATGAAAAACTGTTTTTT.

This clone occurred a few times. DNA for the CDR3: TGTGCCAGCAGCTTAACTAGCGGGGGGTTAAGCGACCTGTACGAGCAGTACTTC. Translating gives CASSLTSGGLSDLYEQYF. The J gene is TRBJ2-7, the V gene TRBV11-2; 12 positions agree with TRBD2. V shed 2 bases, J shed 4 bases, and the junction held 12 bases outside the gene matches. Germline V CDR1 and CDR2: SGHAT, FQNNGV. The CDR3 has 18 amino acids.

This sequence joins TRBV11-1 and TRBJ2-6; D perhaps matches TRBD2 (6 bases). This CDR3 is 18 amino acids long. Germline assignment: CDR1 SGHAT and CDR2 FQDESV (reference sequence). V shed 5 bases and J shed 4 bases, with 21 bases lying between them. The CDR3 region is CASSPGYSGSNGANVLTF. The CDR3, as DNA: TGTGCCAGCAGCCCCGGGTACAGCGGGTCTAACGGGGCCAACGTCCTGACTTTC. Full variable domain (outside the CDR3, taken from reference TRBV11-1 and TRBJ2-6): EAEVAQSPRYKITEKSQAVAFWCDPISGHATLYWYRQILGQGPELLVQFQDESVVDDSQLPKDRFSAERLKGVDSTLKIQPAELGDSAMYLCASSPGYSGSNGANVLTFGAGSRLTVL.

J is TRBJ1-4 and V is TRBV2; D uncertain. Trimming removed 7 bases at V and 6 bases at J, with 12 bases between. CDR1 and CDR2 (germline): SNHLY, FYNNEI. The CDR3 has 13 residues. The CDR3 DNA follows: TGTGCCAGCAAAGAGGGCGGGGATGAAAAACTGTTTTTT. Translated, it gives CASKEGGDEKLFF.

V and J are TRBV7-2 and TRBJ1-1; TRBD1 might be the D (6 bases). Germline lookup yields CDR1 SGHTA and CDR2 FQGNSA. This CDR3 region has 15 residues. Trimming left V 2 bases short and J 4 bases short, with 14 bases between. CDR3 nucleotide sequence: TGTGCCAGCAGCTTATCCTTCGGGACACGCACTGAAGCTTTCTTT. This codes for CASSLSFGTRTEAFF.

The rearrangement links TRBV4-3 to TRBJ1-6, with no clear D. The germline V gene has CDR1 LGHNA and CDR2 YSLEER. There are 12 residues in the CDR3. V lost 1 base to trimming and J lost 9 bases, with 4 bases between them. The CDR3 reads CASSQGSSPLHF. The CDR3 region has the DNA TGCGCCAGCAGCCAAGGCTCTTCACCCCTCCACTTT.

This chain joins TRBV6-5 and TRBJ1-1, with D perhaps TRBD1 (6 bases). The CDR3 has 15 residues. Deletions cut 9 bases from V and 3 bases from J, with 20 bases between. The germline gives CDR1 MNHEY, CDR2 SVGAGI. The CDR3 spells CARLTSQGRDTEAFF. CDR3 bases: TGTGCCAGGTTGACATCCCAGGGGAGGGACACTGAAGCTTTCTTT.

The genes are TRBV10-3 and TRBJ2-7; the match to TRBD2 covers 9 bases. Germline V lookup: CDR1 ENHRY, CDR2 SYGVKD. The CDR3 has 16 amino acids. V lost 0 bases, J lost 4 bases, and 7 bases stayed unmatched. The CDR3 DNA reads TGTGCCATCAGTGAGTCCGCTAGCGGGGTCCCTTACGAGCAGTACTTC. Translated: CAISESASGVPYEQYF.

This clone came up a few times. The chain combines TRBV29-1 with TRBJ2-3; 7 bases agree with TRBD2. This CDR3 is 14 amino acids long. The J segment lost 2 bases and the V segment lost 4 bases, leaving 6 bases of the junction unmatched. The germline gives CDR1 SQVTM, CDR2 ANQGSEA. The CDR3 region is CSVGGGPNTDTQYF. The CDR3 nucleotides read TGCAGCGTTGGGGGAGGGCCCAACACAGATACGCAGTATTTT.

The chain couples TRBV18 to TRBJ2-4, with 8 bases lining up with TRBD1. Germline V CDR1 and CDR2: KGHSH, LQKENI. The CDR3 covers 16 residues. J was trimmed by 0 bases and V by 0 bases; bases with no gene match: 1. CDR3 sequence (DNA): TGTGCCAGCTCACCACCGACAGGGGTAGCCAAAAACATTCAGTACTTC. This translates into CASSPPTGVAKNIQYF.

This clone was observed a handful of times. This rearrangement joins TRBV23-1 to TRBJ1-3; D remains unclear. TRBV23-1 is an open reading frame whose function is uncertain. Trimming took 0 bases from V and 9 from J, leaving 15 bases between them. There are 15 residues in the CDR3. This CDR3 reads CASSQSNVRELTIYF. The CDR3 DNA follows: TGCGCCAGCAGTCAATCGAATGTCCGAGAACTCACCATATATTTT.

The V call is TRBV11-2, the J call TRBJ2-5, with D possibly being TRBD1 (6 bases). Trimming stripped 3 bases from V and 1 base from J, with 12 bases between. This CDR3 comprises 15 residues. CDR1 is SGHAT, CDR2 FQNNGV, per germline. The CDR3 DNA follows: TGTGCCAGCAGCTTGCAGGGGATTGCCCAAGAGACCCAGTACTTC. Protein sequence: CASSLQGIAQETQYF.

This clone has only one observation. CDR3 nucleotides: TGTGCCAGCTCACCGACAGTTAATTCACCCCTCCACTTT. Protein: CASSPTVNSPLHF. The rearrangement joins TRBV18 to TRBJ1-6; D is possibly TRBD1 (5 bases). The CDR3 totals 13 residues. The germline CDR1 and CDR2 sequences are KGHSH and LQKENI. V lost 3 bases, J lost 6 bases, and 6 bases lay in between.

In its sample, this clone was seen a few times. The chain is built from TRBV29-1 and TRBJ2-7, with a possible D match to TRBD2 (6 bases). This CDR3 region has 11 residues. Trimming left V 5 bases short and J 7 bases short, with 12 bases between. Germline V gene data show CDR1 as SQVTM and CDR2 as ANQGSEA. The CDR3 loop is CSVWDGTEQYF. In DNA, the CDR3 is TGCAGCGTTTGGGACGGGACTGAGCAGTACTTC.

The chain combines TRBV29-1 with TRBJ1-1; D is undetermined. Per germline, CDR1 SQVTM and CDR2 ANQGSEA. The V end was cut by 4 bases, the J end by 4 bases, with 7 bases between. There are 11 residues in the CDR3. DNA for the CDR3: TGCAGCGTTGGGGAGTCCACTGAAGCTTTCTTT. Translated: CSVGESTEAFF.

The chain employs TRBV30 and TRBJ2-3, with D tentatively TRBD2 (6 bases). Trimming stripped 1 base from V and 5 bases from J, with 10 bases between. Germline V gene data show CDR1 as GTSNPN and CDR2 as SVGIG (reference sequence). This CDR3 contains 13 residues. The CDR3 loop reads CAWSGRLGDTQYF. The CDR3 DNA sequence: TGTGCCTGGAGTGGACGACTAGGAGATACGCAGTATTTT.

The chain has TRBV29-1 and TRBJ2-3, with 8 positions matching TRBD1. V shed 4 bases and J 1 base; nucleotides not matched to a gene: 10. The germline V gene has CDR1 SQVTM and CDR2 ANQGSEA. This CDR3 spans 16 amino acids. The DNA of the CDR3 is TGCAGCGTTGCAGGGGGCGATGGCGGGGGCACAGATACGCAGTATTTT. Protein product: CSVAGGDGGGTDTQYF.

The chain has TRBV29-1 and TRBJ2-2; perhaps TRBD2 as D (5 bases). Germline assignment: CDR1 SQVTM and CDR2 ANQGSEA. This CDR3 region has 16 residues. Deletions cut 2 bases from V and 0 bases from J, with 13 bases between. The CDR3 sequence is CSVESFGGPNTGELFF. CDR3 bases: TGCAGCGTTGAATCTTTCGGCGGGCCGAACACCGGGGAGCTGTTTTTT.

This rearrangement joins TRBV29-1 to TRBJ2-1; D remains unclear. Germline assignment: CDR1 SQVTM and CDR2 ANQGSEA. There are 13 residues in the CDR3. Trimming took 4 bases from V and 2 from J, leaving 9 bases between them. Here the CDR3 DNA reads TGCAGCGTTGCACAGCCTCCCTACAATGAGCAGTTCTTC. Its translation is CSVAQPPYNEQFF.

The genes are TRBV5-6 and TRBJ2-7; no firm D call. Trimming removed 0 bases from V and 5 bases from J, with 6 bases in between. Germline V lookup: CDR1 SGHDT, CDR2 YYEEEE. This CDR3 contains 12 residues. The CDR3 sequence is CASSLVRDEQYF. CDR3 DNA sequence: TGTGCCAGCAGCTTGGTTAGGGACGAGCAGTACTTC. The variable domain in full, with the rest retrieved from reference TRBV5-6 and TRBJ2-7, is DAGVTQSPTHLIKTRGQQVTLRCSPKSGHDTVSWYQQALGQGPQFIFQYYEEEERQRGNFPDRFSGHQFPNYSSELNVNALLLGDSALYLCASSLVRDEQYFGPGTRLTVT.

The genes are TRBV30 and TRBJ2-3; D uncertain. This CDR3 is 10 amino acids long. CDR1 and CDR2 (germline): GTSNPN, SVGIG (reference sequence). V was shortened by 4 bases and J by 6 bases, with 5 bases between the two germline ends. CDR3 DNA sequence: TGTGCCTGGAAGGTGGATACGCAGTATTTT. This codes for CAWKVDTQYF.